These T cell receptor beta chains were read from a single sample in a study of CD8 T cells in Susac syndrome. TCRdb independently ran MiXCR on the immunoSEQ multiplex PCR reads; one entry per CDR3 protein. The sample lists about 130,000 distinct CDR3 sequences, 90% to 95% occurring once. Sequenced input: CD8+ T cells from PBMCs. The receptors here all came from a human donor with multiple sclerosis. Both conserved end residues are part of each CDR3. D genes are given only for firm matches. Clone size is stated in some rows and not others, as once, few, many or a class when expanded.

j_call d_call clone_size v_call cdr3_aa cdr3_nt
TRBJ2-7 - - TRBV29-1 CSVEGDQTSYEQYF TGCAGCGTTGAAGGGGACCAAACCTCCTACGAGCAGTACTTC
TRBJ1-2 - once TRBV6-5 CASSTARSEGYTF TGTGCCAGCAGTACGGCTCGGTCGGAGGGCTACACCTTC
TRBJ1-4 - - TRBV3-1 CASSPMGEKLFF TGTGCCAGCAGCCCCATGGGTGAAAAACTGTTTTTT
TRBJ2-1 - - TRBV4-1 CASSPFGVYNEQFF TGCGCCAGCAGCCCCTTCGGGGTTTACAATGAGCAGTTCTTC
TRBJ2-7 TRBD2 - TRBV29-1 CSVGLAGDEEQYF TGCAGCGTCGGACTAGCGGGAGACGAGGAGCAGTACTTC
TRBJ1-2 - - TRBV29-1 CSVGARGHLRNYGYTF TGCAGCGTGGGGGCTCGAGGCCACCTGAGGAACTATGGCTACACCTTC
TRBJ2-7 TRBD1 - TRBV6-1 CASSTYRDSPYEQYF TGTGCCAGCTCTACTTACCGGGACAGTCCCTACGAGCAGTACTTC
TRBJ2-2 TRBD2 - TRBV20-1 CSARDLREDTGELFF TGCAGTGCTAGAGATTTGCGGGAGGATACCGGGGAGCTGTTTTTT
TRBJ2-7 - - TRBV7-8 CASSLDDSPRYF TGTGCCAGCAGCTTAGATGATAGTCCCAGGTACTTC
TRBJ1-2 - - TRBV20-1 CSATRLPNYGYTF TGCAGTGCAACGCGATTGCCTAACTATGGCTACACCTTC
TRBJ1-2 - - TRBV7-9 CASSGLTDSYGYTF TGTGCCAGCAGCGGACTGACGGACAGCTATGGCTACACCTTC
TRBJ2-7 - - TRBV19 CASSITSPYEQYF TGTGCCAGTAGTATAACTTCTCCCTACGAGCAGTACTTC
TRBJ2-2 TRBD2 - TRBV6-5 CASRLLAEGTGELFF TGTGCCAGCAGATTGCTAGCGGAGGGCACCGGGGAGCTGTTTTTT
TRBJ1-1 TRBD1 - TRBV6-5 CASSPDRDQAFF TGTGCCAGCAGCCCCGACAGGGACCAAGCTTTCTTT
TRBJ2-7 - - TRBV2 CASTLSDFYEQYF TGTGCCAGCACTTTATCGGACTTCTACGAGCAGTACTTC
TRBJ2-5 - once TRBV7-9 CASSSSRPPETQYF TGTGCCAGCAGCTCCAGCCGTCCCCCCGAGACCCAATACTTC
TRBJ2-1 - once TRBV20-1 CSAREVGAPLWEQFF TGCAGTGCTAGAGAAGTGGGAGCCCCTCTTTGGGAGCAGTTCTTC
TRBJ2-1 - - TRBV7-2 CASSQDTPTYNEQFF TGTGCCAGCAGCCAAGATACACCTACCTACAATGAGCAGTTCTTC
TRBJ2-2 - - TRBV5-1 CASNEGTGELFF TGCGCCAGCAATGAGGGAACCGGGGAGCTGTTTTTT
TRBJ1-5 - - TRBV15 CATSKGSVSNQPQHF TGTGCCACCTCGAAGGGGTCGGTCAGCAATCAGCCCCAGCATTTT
TRBJ2-2 - once TRBV7-2 CASSLAQRDTGELFF TGTGCCAGCAGCTTAGCTCAGCGGGACACCGGGGAGCTGTTTTTT
TRBJ2-1 - - TRBV29-1 CSVVDNEQFF TGCAGCGTTGTGGACAATGAGCAGTTCTTC
TRBJ1-1 - few TRBV4-1 CASSRPSGDLDSEAFF TGCGCCAGCAGCCGTCCCTCCGGAGACCTTGACTCTGAAGCTTTCTTT
TRBJ1-2 - - TRBV15 CATSRDRQVFGYTF TGTGCCACCAGCAGAGATCGGCAGGTTTTCGGCTACACCTTC
TRBJ2-7 - - TRBV23-1 CASSPNMVCLAYEQYF TGCGCCAGCAGTCCCAACATGGTGTGTTTGGCCTACGAGCAGTACTTC
TRBJ2-3 - - TRBV27 CASSLSGGADTQYF TGTGCCAGCAGTTTATCGGGTGGAGCAGATACGCAGTATTTT
TRBJ1-4 TRBD1 - TRBV2 CASSDGTVLDEKLFF TGTGCCAGCAGTGACGGGACAGTATTAGATGAAAAACTGTTTTTT
TRBJ2-3 - - TRBV25-1 CVSSELAEAHTDTQYF TGTGTCAGCAGTGAATTGGCGGAGGCCCACACAGATACGCAGTATTTT
TRBJ2-2 TRBD2 - TRBV4-3 CASSQLAGASGELFF TGCGCCAGCAGCCAACTAGCGGGAGCGTCCGGGGAGCTGTTTTTT
TRBJ2-3 - once TRBV6-2/TRBV6-3 CASEFGIATDTQYF TGTGCCAGCGAATTCGGTATAGCCACAGATACGCAGTATTTT
TRBJ2-1 - - TRBV29-1 CTSVEGFNEQFF TGCACTTCTGTTGAGGGATTTAATGAGCAGTTCTTC
TRBJ1-2 - - TRBV6-1 CAARTPTGYGYTF TGTGCCGCAAGGACACCAACGGGCTATGGCTACACCTTC
TRBJ1-2 - - TRBV27 CASSLSGRANYGYTF TGTGCCAGCAGTTTATCGGGCAGGGCTAACTATGGCTACACCTTC
TRBJ2-7 TRBD1 - TRBV19 CASQGTGGIYEQYF TGTGCCAGTCAAGGGACAGGGGGCATATACGAGCAGTACTTC
TRBJ1-5 - - TRBV16 CASSQHHRGNQPQHF TGTGCCAGCAGCCAACACCACCGTGGCAATCAGCCCCAGCATTTT
TRBJ2-7 TRBD1 - TRBV25-1 CASSVTGTGDYEQYF TGTGCCAGCAGTGTTACCGGGACAGGGGACTACGAGCAGTACTTC
TRBJ2-2 - - TRBV6-4 CASSDFPKGRTNTGELFF TGTGCCAGCAGTGACTTCCCAAAGGGAAGGACCAACACCGGGGAGCTGTTTTTT
TRBJ1-5 - - TRBV15 CATRGDGSSDQPQHF TGTGCCACCAGGGGGGACGGGTCTAGCGATCAGCCCCAGCATTTT
TRBJ2-3 - - TRBV20-1 CSARDRGGLVTDTQYF TGCAGTGCTAGAGATAGAGGAGGGCTAGTTACAGATACGCAGTATTTT
TRBJ1-5 - - TRBV27 CASSPQGWDQPQHF TGTGCCAGCAGTCCCCAGGGGTGGGATCAGCCCCAGCATTTT
TRBJ2-2 TRBD2 - TRBV7-9 CASSPSGSSTGELFF TGTGCCAGCAGCCCGAGCGGGAGTAGTACCGGGGAGCTGTTTTTT
TRBJ2-1 TRBD1 - TRBV20-1 CSALPPDRVFHEQFF TGCAGTGCTCTTCCCCCGGACAGGGTATTTCATGAGCAGTTCTTC
TRBJ1-5 - - TRBV20-1 CSAIRGGNQPQHF TGCAGTGCCATCAGAGGGGGCAATCAGCCCCAGCATTTT
TRBJ1-1 - - TRBV27 CASSLEGVMSEAFF TGTGCCAGCAGTTTGGAAGGGGTGATGTCTGAAGCTTTCTTT
TRBJ1-1 TRBD1 - TRBV25-1 CASSQGASGTEAFF TGTGCCAGCAGTCAGGGGGCGTCGGGCACTGAAGCTTTCTTT
TRBJ1-2 TRBD1 - TRBV7-9 CASSGDRATMYGYTF TGTGCCAGCAGCGGGGACAGGGCGACGATGTATGGCTACACCTTC
TRBJ2-5 TRBD2 - TRBV19 CASSIMTSAAETQYF TGTGCCAGTAGCATCATGACTAGCGCAGCAGAGACCCAGTACTTC
TRBJ1-4 - - TRBV9 CASSVSPAGSSSDEKLFF TGTGCCAGCAGCGTGAGTCCGGCAGGTTCCAGTAGTGATGAAAAACTGTTTTTT
TRBJ2-7 - - TRBV4-3 CASSQDRGAYEQYF TGCGCCAGCAGCCAAGATAGGGGGGCCTACGAGCAGTACTTC
TRBJ2-1 - - TRBV2 CASTGLSVGEQFF TGTGCCAGCACGGGACTCTCGGTCGGTGAGCAGTTCTTC
TRBJ1-3 - once TRBV30 CAWDGPDGLSGNTIYF TGTGCCTGGGACGGGCCTGATGGGCTCTCTGGAAACACCATATATTTT
TRBJ2-2 - - TRBV5-1 CASSFRGRTYTGELFF TGCGCCAGCAGCTTTCGGGGGCGGACATACACCGGGGAGCTGTTTTTT
TRBJ2-7 TRBD2 few TRBV20-1 CSAKAGEGSYEQYF TGCAGTGCTAAGGCGGGAGAAGGGTCCTACGAGCAGTACTTC
TRBJ1-1 TRBD1 - TRBV19 CASSMNRGLNTEAFF TGTGCCAGTAGTATGAACAGGGGGTTGAACACTGAAGCTTTCTTT